This TCR beta chain was retrieved from a study of blood T cells in healthy people across ages. A J-beta primer mix and a sample-barcoded 5' primer were used in a second PCR of about 7 to 11 cycles. Each cDNA molecule received a tag from a template-switch adaptor that had 12 random nucleotides. MiXCR, run by TCRdb on the 5' RACE reads, gives a single entry per CDR3 protein. The data contain about 1.8 million distinct CDR3 sequences, roughly 50% of them singletons. This clonotype showed up just a few times. V lost 1 base to trimming and J lost 6 bases; unmatched junction nucleotides: 3. Germline lookup yields CDR1 LGHNA and CDR2 YSLEER. CDR3 size: 14 residues.

The rearrangement links TRBV4-3 to TRBJ2-1, with 7 nucleotides matching TRBD1. Sequencing input: blood. The clonotype was recovered from a middle-aged woman in good health. CDR3 bases: TGCGCCAGCAGCCAAGGGGGACAGCCCAATGAGCAGTTCTTC. Translating gives CASSQGGQPNEQFF.